The T cell receptor (beta chain) described here comes from a study of T cells in Graves' hyperthyroidism and ophthalmopathy. Using RNA transcripts as the source, TCR beta CDR3 regions were amplified. TCR CDR3 underwent first-round RT-PCR with the HTBI primer set. TCRdb re-called the multiplex PCR reads with MiXCR, one entry per CDR3 protein. The table has more than 650,000 distinct CDR3 sequences, 12% to 15% seen once; the top ten hold roughly 10%. The clonotype was recovered from a woman aged 18-35 years with Graves' hyperthyroidism. The sequenced sample was blood.

DNA for the CDR3: TGTGCCTGGACACCAGAGGATCGGGACAGGGTTCAGGATCAGCCCCAGCATTTT. It encodes CAWTPEDRDRVQDQPQHF. The V call is TRBV30, the J call TRBJ1-5; 9 nucleotides agree with TRBD1. The germline V gene encodes CDR1 GTSNPN and CDR2 SVGIG (reference sequence). The CDR3 runs to 18 residues. With V trimmed by 4 bases and J by 5 bases, 18 bases remained unmatched. The full variable domain, with the rest looked up from reference TRBV30 and TRBJ1-5, is SQTIHQWPATLVQPVGSPLSLECTVEGTSNPNLYWYRQAAGRGLQLLFYSVGIGQISSEVPQNLSASRPQDRQFILSSKKLLLSDSGFYLCAWTPEDRDRVQDQPQHFGDGTRLSIL.